A selection of T cell receptor beta chains follows, all from one sample in a study of memory CD4+ T cells and cytomegalovirus serostatus. Libraries were prepared by immunoSEQ multiplex PCR; TCRdb keeps only in-frame clonotypes and omits some of them. This sample yields roughly 48,000 clones, of which 80% are seen a single time; more than 1.1% belongs to the top ten. Input material: memory CD4+ T cells from blood. Receptors were obtained from an adult in good health and CMV-seropositive. CDR3s include the opening cysteine and the closing phenylalanine or tryptophan. The D gene is left open where the match is weak. Clone size appears in some rows only: once, few, many, or a class for an expanded clone.

J: TRBJ2-3; V: TRBV11-2; D: TRBD2; size: few; DNA: TGTGCCAGCAGCTCCCTCCGGGGCCGGCGGGGGGGCTTAAATACGCAGTATTTT; CDR3: CASSSLRGRRGGLNTQYF
J: TRBJ1-5; V: TRBV27; D: -; size: -; DNA: TGTGCCAGCAGTGCCTGGGGGGGTACCAATCAGCCCCAGCATTTT; CDR3: CASSAWGGTNQPQHF
J: TRBJ1-3; V: TRBV6-1; D: -; size: -; DNA: TGTGCCAGCAGTGATTCGGGGACGGCTGACCCCATATATTTT; CDR3: CASSDSGTADPIYF
J: TRBJ2-5; V: TRBV30; D: TRBD2; size: -; DNA: TGTGCCTGGAGTGAGGGACTAGCCCGCAAAGAGACCCAGTACTTC; CDR3: CAWSEGLARKETQYF
J: TRBJ1-2; V: TRBV7-8; D: -; size: -; DNA: TGTGCCAGCAGCTCACGTGAGGCGGCGTATGGCTACACCTTC; CDR3: CASSSREAAYGYTF
J: TRBJ1-2; V: TRBV6-1; D: TRBD1; size: -; DNA: TGTGCCACCAACAGGGGGCGCGACTATGGCTACACCTTC; CDR3: CATNRGRDYGYTF
J: TRBJ1-1; V: TRBV6-1; D: TRBD1; size: -; DNA: TGTGCCAGCAGTCAAGGGACAGGGAACTTGAACACTGAAGCTTCCTTT; CDR3: CASSQGTGNLNTEASF
J: TRBJ1-1; V: TRBV7-9; D: TRBD1; size: -; DNA: TGTGCTAGTACTAGACAGGGAGGGGGCACTGAAGCTTTCTTT; CDR3: CASTRQGGGTEAFF
J: TRBJ2-1; V: TRBV7-2; D: TRBD2; size: -; DNA: TGTGCCAGCAGCTTAGCGCTGGGTAGCGGGAGCTACAATGAGCAGTTCTTC; CDR3: CASSLALGSGSYNEQFF
J: TRBJ2-5; V: TRBV5-1; D: -; size: -; DNA: TGCGCCAGCAGCTTGAAGCCTAGCGATATAAGAGAGACCCAGTACTTC; CDR3: CASSLKPSDIRETQYF
J: TRBJ2-5; V: TRBV14; D: -; size: -; DNA: TGTGCCAGCAGCCAATTAGGGGCGCAAGAGACCCAGTACTTC; CDR3: CASSQLGAQETQYF
J: TRBJ1-6; V: TRBV6-5; D: TRBD1; size: -; DNA: TGTGCCAGCAGTTTGATGACAGGGAATAATTCACCCCTCCACTTT; CDR3: CASSLMTGNNSPLHF
J: TRBJ1-3; V: TRBV4-1; D: -; size: -; DNA: TGCGCCAGCAGCCAAGTGGGACCCGGAAACACCATATATTTT; CDR3: CASSQVGPGNTIYF
J: TRBJ2-7; V: TRBV19; D: -; size: -; DNA: TGTGCCAGTAGTATTAGTGGGACGAATACCTACGAGCAGTACTTC; CDR3: CASSISGTNTYEQYF
J: TRBJ2-7; V: TRBV23-1; D: TRBD1; size: few; DNA: TGCGCCAGCAGCCAAAACCGGGACAGGGGAATCTACGAGCAGTACTTC; CDR3: CASSQNRDRGIYEQYF
J: TRBJ2-1; V: TRBV7-9; D: TRBD1; size: medium-sized; DNA: TGTGCCAGCAGTCCGGGACAGGGCGGTTTGAATGAGCAGTTCTTC; CDR3: CASSPGQGGLNEQFF
J: TRBJ1-1; V: TRBV29-1; D: -; size: once; DNA: TGCAGCGCTGAGGGGGGGGCGAACACTGAAGCTTTCTTT; CDR3: CSAEGGANTEAFF
J: TRBJ2-1; V: TRBV7-2; D: -; size: -; DNA: TGTGCCAGCAGCTTTCCCGGCCCCAATGAGCAGTTCTTC; CDR3: CASSFPGPNEQFF
J: TRBJ2-2; V: TRBV30; D: -; size: -; DNA: TGTGCCTGGAGCAGAGTGGGGAGGAACACCGGGGAGCTGTTTTTT; CDR3: CAWSRVGRNTGELFF
J: TRBJ1-4; V: TRBV27; D: -; size: -; DNA: TGTGCCAGCAGGACTACGACAGGTGAAAAACTGTTTTTT; CDR3: CASRTTTGEKLFF
J: TRBJ1-1; V: TRBV5-1; D: -; size: -; DNA: TGCGCCAGCAGCTTGGAAGGGACGTCGACTGAAGCTTTCTTT; CDR3: CASSLEGTSTEAFF
J: TRBJ1-2; V: TRBV6-5; D: -; size: -; DNA: TGTGCCAGCAGTTCCCCCGCGTATGGCTACACCTTC; CDR3: CASSSPAYGYTF
J: TRBJ2-2; V: TRBV18; D: TRBD2; size: -; DNA: TGTGCCAGCTCACCATCCCAGCGGGAGACCGGGGAGCTGTTTTTT; CDR3: CASSPSQRETGELFF
J: TRBJ1-2; V: TRBV7-2; D: -; size: -; DNA: TGTGCCAGCAGTGAGGGAGGTTCCACCTATGGCTACACCTTC; CDR3: CASSEGGSTYGYTF
J: TRBJ1-5; V: TRBV19; D: -; size: -; DNA: TGTGCCAGTAGTTTAGCTAATCATCAGCCCCAGCATTTT; CDR3: CASSLANHQPQHF
J: TRBJ1-1; V: TRBV21-1; D: -; size: few; DNA: TGTGCCAGCAGCCCCGGGCGAGGGGGGATGAACACTGAAGCTTTCTTT; CDR3: CASSPGRGGMNTEAFF
J: TRBJ2-7; V: TRBV6-5; D: -; size: -; DNA: TGTGCCAGCTGGCGCACAGGGCCGGGGAGCGAGCAGTACTTC; CDR3: CASWRTGPGSEQYF
J: TRBJ1-5; V: TRBV19; D: -; size: -; DNA: TGTGCCAGTAGTATGGGGGGCCCGACTGCAAGCAATCAGCCCCAGCATTTT; CDR3: CASSMGGPTASNQPQHF
J: TRBJ1-1; V: TRBV29-1; D: TRBD1; size: -; DNA: TGCAGCTTCTATCCAAAGGGGGGACAGGGGAACACTGAAGCTTTCTTT; CDR3: CSFYPKGGQGNTEAFF
J: TRBJ1-2; V: TRBV27; D: -; size: -; DNA: TGTGCCAGCACCCCTGCCGCAGGGGCGATGTATGGCTACACCTTC; CDR3: CASTPAAGAMYGYTF
J: TRBJ2-5; V: TRBV28; D: TRBD2; size: -; DNA: TGTGCCAGCAGTGGGGTAGCGGGAGGTGGCGGGGAGACCCAGTACTTC; CDR3: CASSGVAGGGGETQYF
J: TRBJ2-7; V: TRBV11-2; D: -; size: -; DNA: TGTGCCAGCAGCATCGGACAGCCCTACGAGCAGTACTTC; CDR3: CASSIGQPYEQYF